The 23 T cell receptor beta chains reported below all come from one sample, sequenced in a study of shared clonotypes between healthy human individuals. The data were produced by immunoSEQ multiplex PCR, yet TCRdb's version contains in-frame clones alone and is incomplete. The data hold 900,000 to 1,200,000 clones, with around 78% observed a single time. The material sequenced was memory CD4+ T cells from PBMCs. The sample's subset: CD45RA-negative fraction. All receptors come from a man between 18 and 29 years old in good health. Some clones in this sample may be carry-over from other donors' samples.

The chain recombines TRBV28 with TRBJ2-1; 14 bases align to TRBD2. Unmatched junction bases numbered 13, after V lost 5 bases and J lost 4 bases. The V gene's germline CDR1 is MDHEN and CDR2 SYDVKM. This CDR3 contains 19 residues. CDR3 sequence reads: CASSSPVRLAGGEYNEQFF. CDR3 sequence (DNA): TGTGCCAGCAGTAGCCCGGTCAGACTAGCGGGAGGGGAGTACAATGAGCAGTTCTTC.

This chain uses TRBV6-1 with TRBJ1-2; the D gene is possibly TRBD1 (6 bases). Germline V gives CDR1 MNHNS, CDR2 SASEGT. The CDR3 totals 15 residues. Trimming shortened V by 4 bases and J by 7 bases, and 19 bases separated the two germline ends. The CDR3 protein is CASSVSIQQGLGYTF. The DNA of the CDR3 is TGTGCCAGCAGTGTATCGATTCAACAGGGACTTGGCTACACCTTC.

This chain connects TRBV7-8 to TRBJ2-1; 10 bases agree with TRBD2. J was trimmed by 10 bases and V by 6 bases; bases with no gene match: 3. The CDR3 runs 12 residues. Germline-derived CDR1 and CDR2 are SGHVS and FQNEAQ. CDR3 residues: CASRVLAGEQFF. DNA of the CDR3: TGTGCCAGCAGAGTACTAGCGGGAGAGCAGTTCTTC.

CDR3 amino acids: CATRAGNGYTF. As DNA, the CDR3 is TGTGCCACCCGGGCAGGGAATGGCTACACCTTC. This sequence joins TRBV28 and TRBJ1-2, with D possibly matching TRBD1 (5 bases). In germline, CDR1 is MDHEN, CDR2 SYDVKM. Trimming took off 10 bases at V and 6 bases at J, with 12 bases between the two ends. This CDR3 has 11 amino acids.

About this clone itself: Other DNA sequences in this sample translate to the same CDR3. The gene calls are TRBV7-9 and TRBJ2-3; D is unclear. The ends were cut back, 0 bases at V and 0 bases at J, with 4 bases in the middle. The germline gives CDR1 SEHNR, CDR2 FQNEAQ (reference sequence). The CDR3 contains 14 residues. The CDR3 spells CASSLAASTDTQYF. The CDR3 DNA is TGTGCCAGCAGCTTAGCGGCAAGCACAGATACGCAGTATTTT.

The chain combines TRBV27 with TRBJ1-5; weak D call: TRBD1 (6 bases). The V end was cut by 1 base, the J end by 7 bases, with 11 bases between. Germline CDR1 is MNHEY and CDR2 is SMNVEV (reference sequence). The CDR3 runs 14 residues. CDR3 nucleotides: TGTGCCAGCAGTTTATACAGGGAAGGCCAGCCCCAGCATTTT. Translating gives CASSLYREGQPQHF.

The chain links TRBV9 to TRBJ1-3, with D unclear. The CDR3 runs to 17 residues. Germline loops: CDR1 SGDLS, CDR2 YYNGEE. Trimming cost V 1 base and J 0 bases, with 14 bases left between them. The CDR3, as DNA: TGTGCCAGCAGCGTAACGCCAGACCCTTCCTCTGGAAACACCATATATTTT. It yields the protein CASSVTPDPSSGNTIYF.

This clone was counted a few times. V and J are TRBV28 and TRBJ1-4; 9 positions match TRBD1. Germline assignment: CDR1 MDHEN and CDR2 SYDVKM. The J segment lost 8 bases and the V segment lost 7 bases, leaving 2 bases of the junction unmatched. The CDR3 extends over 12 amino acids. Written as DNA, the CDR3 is TGTGCCAGCACCACAGGGGGCGAAAAACTGTTTTTT. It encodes CASTTGGEKLFF. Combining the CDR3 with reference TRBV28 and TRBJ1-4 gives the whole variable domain DVKVTQSSRYLVKRTGEKVFLECVQDMDHENMFWYRQDPGLGLRLIYFSYDVKMKEKGDIPEGYSVSREKKERFSLILESASTNQTSMYLCASTTGGEKLFFGSGTQLSVL.

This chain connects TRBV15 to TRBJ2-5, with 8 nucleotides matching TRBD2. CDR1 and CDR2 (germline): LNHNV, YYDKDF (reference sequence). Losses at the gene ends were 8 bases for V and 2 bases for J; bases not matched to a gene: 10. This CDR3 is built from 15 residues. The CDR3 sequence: CATRWGGGRQETQYF. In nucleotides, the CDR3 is TGTGCCACCCGGTGGGGGGGCGGGAGGCAAGAGACCCAGTACTTC.

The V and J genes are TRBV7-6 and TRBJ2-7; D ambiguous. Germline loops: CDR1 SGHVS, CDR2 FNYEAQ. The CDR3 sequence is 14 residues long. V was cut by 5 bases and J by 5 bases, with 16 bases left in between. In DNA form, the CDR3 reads TGTGCCAGCAGCCCAGACCCCTCGGCCCACGAGCAGTACTTC. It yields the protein CASSPDPSAHEQYF.

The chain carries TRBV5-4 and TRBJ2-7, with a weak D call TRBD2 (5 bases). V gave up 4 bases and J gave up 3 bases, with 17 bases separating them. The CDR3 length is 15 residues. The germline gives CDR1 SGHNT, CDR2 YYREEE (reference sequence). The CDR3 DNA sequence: TGTGCCAGCAGCGCGGGCGTGTGGAAGGACTACGAGCAGTACTTC. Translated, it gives CASSAGVWKDYEQYF.

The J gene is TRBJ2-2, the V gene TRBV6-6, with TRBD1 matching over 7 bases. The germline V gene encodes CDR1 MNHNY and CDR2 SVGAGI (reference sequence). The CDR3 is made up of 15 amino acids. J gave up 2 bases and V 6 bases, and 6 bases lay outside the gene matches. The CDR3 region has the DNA TGTGCCAGCAGACACGACAGGGCTAACACCGGGGAGCTGTTTTTT. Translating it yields CASRHDRANTGELFF.

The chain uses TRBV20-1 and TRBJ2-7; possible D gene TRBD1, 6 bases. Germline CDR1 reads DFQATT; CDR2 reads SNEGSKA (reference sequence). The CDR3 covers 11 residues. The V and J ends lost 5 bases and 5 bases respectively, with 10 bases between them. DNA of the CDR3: TGCAGTGCTGGGGACACGGACGAGCAGTACTTC. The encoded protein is CSAGDTDEQYF.

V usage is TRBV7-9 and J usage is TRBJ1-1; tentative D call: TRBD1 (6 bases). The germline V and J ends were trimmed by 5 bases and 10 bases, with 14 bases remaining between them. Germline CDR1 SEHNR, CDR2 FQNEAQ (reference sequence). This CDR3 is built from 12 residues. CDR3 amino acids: CASSRGSGVAFF. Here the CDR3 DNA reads TGTGCCAGCAGCAGAGGCTCAGGGGTAGCTTTCTTT.

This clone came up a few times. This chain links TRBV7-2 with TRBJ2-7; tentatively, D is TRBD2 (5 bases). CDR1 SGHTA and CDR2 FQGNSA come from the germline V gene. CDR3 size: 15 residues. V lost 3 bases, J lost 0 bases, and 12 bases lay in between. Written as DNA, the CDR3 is TGTGCCAGCAGCTTTAAGGGAGACCCCTCCTACGAGCAGTACTTC. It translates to CASSFKGDPSYEQYF.

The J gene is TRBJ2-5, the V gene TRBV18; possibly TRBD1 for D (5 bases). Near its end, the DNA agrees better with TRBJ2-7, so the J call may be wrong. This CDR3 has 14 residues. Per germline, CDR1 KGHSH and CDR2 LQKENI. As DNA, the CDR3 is TGTGCCAGCTCACCAGGGGCCTCAAACTACGAGCAGTACTTC. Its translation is CASSPGASNYEQYF.

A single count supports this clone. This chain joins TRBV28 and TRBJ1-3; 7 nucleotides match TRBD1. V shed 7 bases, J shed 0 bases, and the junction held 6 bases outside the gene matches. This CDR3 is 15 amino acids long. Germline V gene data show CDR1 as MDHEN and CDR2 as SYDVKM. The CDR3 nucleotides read TGTGCCAGCACCCGGAGGGACAGCTCTGGAAACACCATATATTTT. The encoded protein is CASTRRDSSGNTIYF.

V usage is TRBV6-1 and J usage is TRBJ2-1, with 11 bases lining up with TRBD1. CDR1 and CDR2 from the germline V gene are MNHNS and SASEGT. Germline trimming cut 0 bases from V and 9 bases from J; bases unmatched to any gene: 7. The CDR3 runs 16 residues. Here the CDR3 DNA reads TGTGCCAGCAGTGAAGCCGGACAGGGGGCGCGGAGTGAGCAGTTCTTC. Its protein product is CASSEAGQGARSEQFF.

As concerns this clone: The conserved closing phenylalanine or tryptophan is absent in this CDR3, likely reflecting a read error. CDR3 amino acids: CASSYALAADTQYI. The CDR3 DNA sequence: TGTGCCAGCAGTTACGCCCTAGCGGCGGATACGCAGTATATT. The V and J genes are TRBV6-5 and TRBJ2-3, with TRBD2 matching over 7 bases. The J segment lost 6 bases and the V segment lost 2 bases, leaving 5 bases of the junction unmatched. There are 14 residues in the CDR3. In germline, CDR1 is MNHEY, CDR2 SVGAGI.

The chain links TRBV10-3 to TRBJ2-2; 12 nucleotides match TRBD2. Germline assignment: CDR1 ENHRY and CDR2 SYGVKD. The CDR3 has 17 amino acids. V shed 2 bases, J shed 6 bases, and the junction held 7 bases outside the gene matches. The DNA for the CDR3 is TGTGCCATCAGTGAGCAACTAGCGGGAGGTAACTCCGGGGAGCTGTTTTTT. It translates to CAISEQLAGGNSGELFF.

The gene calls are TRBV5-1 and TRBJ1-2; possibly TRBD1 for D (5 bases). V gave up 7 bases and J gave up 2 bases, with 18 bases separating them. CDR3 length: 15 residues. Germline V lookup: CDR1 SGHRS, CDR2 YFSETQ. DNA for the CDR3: TGCGCCAGCGGTCCCCGGGGACCCATCAACTATGGCTACACCTTC. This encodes CASGPRGPINYGYTF. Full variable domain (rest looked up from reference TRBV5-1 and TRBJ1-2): KAGVTQTPRYLIKTRGQQVTLSCSPISGHRSVSWYQQTPGQGLQFLFEYFSETQRNKGNFPGRFSGRQFSNSRSEMNVSTLELGDSALYLCASGPRGPINYGYTFGSGTRLTVV.

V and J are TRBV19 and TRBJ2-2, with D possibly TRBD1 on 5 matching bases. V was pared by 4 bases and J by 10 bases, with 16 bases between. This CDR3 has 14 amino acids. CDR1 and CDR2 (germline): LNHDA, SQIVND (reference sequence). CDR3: CASSTPGYQEELFF. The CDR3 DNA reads TGTGCCAGTAGTACCCCAGGGTATCAGGAGGAGCTGTTTTTT.

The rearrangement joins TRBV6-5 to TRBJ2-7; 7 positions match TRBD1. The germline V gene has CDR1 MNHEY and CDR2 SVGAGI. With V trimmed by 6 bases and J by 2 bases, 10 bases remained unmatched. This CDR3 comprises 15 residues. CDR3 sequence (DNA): TGTGCCAGCAGGGAAAATGACAGGGCCGCCTACGAGCAGTACTTC. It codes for CASRENDRAAYEQYF.